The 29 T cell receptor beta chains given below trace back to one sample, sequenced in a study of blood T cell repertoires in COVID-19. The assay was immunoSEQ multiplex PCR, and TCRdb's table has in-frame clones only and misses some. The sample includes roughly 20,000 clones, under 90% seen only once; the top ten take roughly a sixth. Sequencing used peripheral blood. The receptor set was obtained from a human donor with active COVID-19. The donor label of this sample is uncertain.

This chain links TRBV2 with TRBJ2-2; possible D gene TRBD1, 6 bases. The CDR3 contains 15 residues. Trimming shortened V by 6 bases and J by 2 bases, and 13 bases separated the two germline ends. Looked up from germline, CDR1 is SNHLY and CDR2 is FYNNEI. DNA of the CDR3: TGTGCCAGCAGACGACAGGTAGCAAACACCGGGGAGCTGTTTTTT. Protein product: CASRRQVANTGELFF.

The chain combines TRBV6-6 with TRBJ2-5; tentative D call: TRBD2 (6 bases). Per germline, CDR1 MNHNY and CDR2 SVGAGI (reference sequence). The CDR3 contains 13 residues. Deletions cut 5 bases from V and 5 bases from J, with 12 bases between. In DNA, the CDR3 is TGTGCCAGCAGTACGGGGGTCCGGGAGACCCAGTACTTC. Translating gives CASSTGVRETQYF.

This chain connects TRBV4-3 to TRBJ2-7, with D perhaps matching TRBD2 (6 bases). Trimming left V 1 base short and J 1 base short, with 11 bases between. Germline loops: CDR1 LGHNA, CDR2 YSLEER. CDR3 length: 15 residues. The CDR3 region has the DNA TGCGCCAGCAGCCAAGTCTGGGACTCATCCTACGAGCAGTACTTC. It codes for CASSQVWDSSYEQYF.

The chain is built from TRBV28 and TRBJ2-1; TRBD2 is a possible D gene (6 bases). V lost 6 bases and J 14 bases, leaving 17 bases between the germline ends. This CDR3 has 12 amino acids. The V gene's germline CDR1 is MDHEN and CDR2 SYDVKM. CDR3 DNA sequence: TGTGCCAGCAGCCCCGGTGGGAGGCGAGAGTTCTTC. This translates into CASSPGGRREFF.

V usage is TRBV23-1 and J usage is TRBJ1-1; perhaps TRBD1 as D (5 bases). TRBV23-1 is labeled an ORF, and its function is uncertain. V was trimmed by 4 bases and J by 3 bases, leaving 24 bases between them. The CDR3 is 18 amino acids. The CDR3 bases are TGCGCCAGCAGTCGGGGGGAGGTTTCGAGTCTTATGGACACTGAAGCTTTCTTT. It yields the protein CASSRGEVSSLMDTEAFF.

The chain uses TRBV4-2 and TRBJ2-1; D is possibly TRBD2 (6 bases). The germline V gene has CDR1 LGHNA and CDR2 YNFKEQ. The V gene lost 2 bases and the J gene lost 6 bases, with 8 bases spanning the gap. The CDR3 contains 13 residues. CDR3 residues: CASSQPTSNEQFF. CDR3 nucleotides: TGTGCCAGCAGCCAACCGACTAGCAATGAGCAGTTCTTC.

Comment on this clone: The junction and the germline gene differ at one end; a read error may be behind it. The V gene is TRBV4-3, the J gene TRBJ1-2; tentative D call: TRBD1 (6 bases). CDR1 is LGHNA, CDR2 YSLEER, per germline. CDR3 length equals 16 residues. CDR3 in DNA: TGCGCCAGCAGCCAAGAGGGGGCTGGGGTCTCGCTCCCGGCTTTCTTC. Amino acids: CASSQEGAGVSLPAFF.

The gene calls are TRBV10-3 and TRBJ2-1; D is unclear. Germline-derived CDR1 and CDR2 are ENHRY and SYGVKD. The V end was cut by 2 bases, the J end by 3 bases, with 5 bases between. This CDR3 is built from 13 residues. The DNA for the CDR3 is TGTGCCATCAGTGAGCGCGGCTACAATGAGCAGTTCTTC. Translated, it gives CAISERGYNEQFF.

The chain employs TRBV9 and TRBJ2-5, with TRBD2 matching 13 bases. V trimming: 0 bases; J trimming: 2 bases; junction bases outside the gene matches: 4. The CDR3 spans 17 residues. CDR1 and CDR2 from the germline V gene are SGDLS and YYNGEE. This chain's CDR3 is CASSVGTSGGAQETQYF. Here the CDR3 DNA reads TGTGCCAGCAGCGTAGGCACTAGCGGGGGGGCGCAAGAGACCCAGTACTTC.

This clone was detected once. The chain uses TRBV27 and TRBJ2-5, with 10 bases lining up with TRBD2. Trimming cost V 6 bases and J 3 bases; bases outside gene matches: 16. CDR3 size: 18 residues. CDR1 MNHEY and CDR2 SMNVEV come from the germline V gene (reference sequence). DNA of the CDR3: TGTGCCAGCAGGGTTAGCGGGGGGATCAGATCCATTGAAGAGACCCAGTACTTC. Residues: CASRVSGGIRSIEETQYF.

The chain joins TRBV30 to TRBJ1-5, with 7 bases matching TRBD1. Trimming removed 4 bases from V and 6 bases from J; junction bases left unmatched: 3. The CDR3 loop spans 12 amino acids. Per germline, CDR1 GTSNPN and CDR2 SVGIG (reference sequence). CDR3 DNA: TGTGCCTGGACCCGGACAGGTCAGCCCCAGCATTTT. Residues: CAWTRTGQPQHF.

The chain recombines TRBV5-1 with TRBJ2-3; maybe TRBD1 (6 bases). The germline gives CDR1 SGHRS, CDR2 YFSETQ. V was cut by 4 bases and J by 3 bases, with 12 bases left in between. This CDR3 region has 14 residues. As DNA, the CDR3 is TGCGCCAGCAGCAACTACAGGGAGACAGATACGCAGTATTTT. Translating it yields CASSNYRETDTQYF.

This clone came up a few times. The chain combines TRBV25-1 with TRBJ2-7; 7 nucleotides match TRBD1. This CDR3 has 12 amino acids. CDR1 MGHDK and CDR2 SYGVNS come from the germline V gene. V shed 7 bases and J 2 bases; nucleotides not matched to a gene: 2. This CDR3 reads CASTRGPYEQYF. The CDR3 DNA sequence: TGTGCCAGCACGAGGGGGCCCTACGAGCAGTACTTC.

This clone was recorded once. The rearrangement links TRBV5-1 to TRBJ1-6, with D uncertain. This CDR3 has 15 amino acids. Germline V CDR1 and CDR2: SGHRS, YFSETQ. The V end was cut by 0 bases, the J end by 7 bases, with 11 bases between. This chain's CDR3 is CASSLEVMGNSPLHF. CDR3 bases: TGCGCCAGCAGCTTGGAAGTAATGGGCAATTCACCCCTCCACTTT.

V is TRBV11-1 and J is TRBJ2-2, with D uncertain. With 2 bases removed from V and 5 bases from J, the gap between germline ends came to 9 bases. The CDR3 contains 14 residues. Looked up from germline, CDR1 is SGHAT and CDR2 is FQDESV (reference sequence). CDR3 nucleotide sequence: TGTGCCAGCAGCTTAAAAAGAGTAACCGGGGAGCTGTTTTTT. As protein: CASSLKRVTGELFF.

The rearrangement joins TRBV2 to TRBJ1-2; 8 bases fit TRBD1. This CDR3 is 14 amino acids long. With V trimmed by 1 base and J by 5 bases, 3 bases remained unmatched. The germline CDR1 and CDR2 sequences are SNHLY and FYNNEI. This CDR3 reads CASSEVRGLYGYTF. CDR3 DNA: TGTGCCAGCAGTGAAGTCAGGGGGCTTTATGGCTACACCTTC.

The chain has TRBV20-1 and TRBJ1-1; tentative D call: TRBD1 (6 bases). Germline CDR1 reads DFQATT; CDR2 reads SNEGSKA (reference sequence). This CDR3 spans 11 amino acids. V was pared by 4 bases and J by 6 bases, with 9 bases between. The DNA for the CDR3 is TGCAGTGCTATGCGGACAGCTGAAGCTTTCTTT. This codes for CSAMRTAEAFF.

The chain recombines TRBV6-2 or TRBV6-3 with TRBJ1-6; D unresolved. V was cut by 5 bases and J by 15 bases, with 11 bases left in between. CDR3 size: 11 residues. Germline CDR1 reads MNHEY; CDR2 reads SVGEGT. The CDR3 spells CASSQLGGLHF. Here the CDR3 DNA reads TGTGCCAGCAGTCAACTAGGAGGCCTCCACTTT.

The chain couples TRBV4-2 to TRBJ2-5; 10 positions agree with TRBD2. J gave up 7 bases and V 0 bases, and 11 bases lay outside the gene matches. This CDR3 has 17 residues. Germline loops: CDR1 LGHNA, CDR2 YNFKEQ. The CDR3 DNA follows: TGTGCCAGCAGCCAAGATGCGGGACTAGCGCCCAGGGGGACCCAGTACTTC. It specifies CASSQDAGLAPRGTQYF.

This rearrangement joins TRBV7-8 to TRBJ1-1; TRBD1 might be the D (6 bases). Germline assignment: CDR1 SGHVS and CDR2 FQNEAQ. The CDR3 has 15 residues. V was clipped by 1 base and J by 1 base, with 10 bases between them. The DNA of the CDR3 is TGTGCCAGCAGCTTAGGGGGCAGGGGGAACACTGAAGCTTTCTTT. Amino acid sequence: CASSLGGRGNTEAFF.

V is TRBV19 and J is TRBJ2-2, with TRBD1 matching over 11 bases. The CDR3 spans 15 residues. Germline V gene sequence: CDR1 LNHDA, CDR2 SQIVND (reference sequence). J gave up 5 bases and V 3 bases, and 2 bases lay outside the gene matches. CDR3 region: CASSIGQGATGELFF. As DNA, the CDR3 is TGTGCCAGTAGTATCGGACAGGGGGCTACCGGGGAGCTGTTTTTT.

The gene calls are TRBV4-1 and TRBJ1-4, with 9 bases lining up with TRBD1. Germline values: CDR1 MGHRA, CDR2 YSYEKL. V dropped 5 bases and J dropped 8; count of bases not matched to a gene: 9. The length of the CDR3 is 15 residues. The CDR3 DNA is TGCGCCAGCAGCTCTCGGGGACAGGGTAACGAAAAACTGTTTTTT. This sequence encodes CASSSRGQGNEKLFF.

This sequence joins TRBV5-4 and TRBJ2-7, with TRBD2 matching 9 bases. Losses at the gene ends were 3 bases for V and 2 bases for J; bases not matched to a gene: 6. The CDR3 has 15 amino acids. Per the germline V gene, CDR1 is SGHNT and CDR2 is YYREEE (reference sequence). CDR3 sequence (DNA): TGTGCCAGCAGCTCGGGCGGGGGGGGAACCTACGAGCAGTACTTC. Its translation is CASSSGGGGTYEQYF.

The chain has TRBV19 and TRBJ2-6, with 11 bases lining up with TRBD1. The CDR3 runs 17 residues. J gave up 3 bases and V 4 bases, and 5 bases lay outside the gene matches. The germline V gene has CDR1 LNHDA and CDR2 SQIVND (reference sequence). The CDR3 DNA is TGTGCCAGTAGTACTGGACAGGGGGCGCTTGGGGCCAACGTCCTGACTTTC. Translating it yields CASSTGQGALGANVLTF.

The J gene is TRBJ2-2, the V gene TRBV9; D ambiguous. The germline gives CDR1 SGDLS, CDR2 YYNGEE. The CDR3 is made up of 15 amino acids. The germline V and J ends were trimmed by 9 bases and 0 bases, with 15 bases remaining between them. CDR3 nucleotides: TGTGCCACATCCTCTTCAGGCTCGAACACCGGGGAGCTGTTTTTT. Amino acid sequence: CATSSSGSNTGELFF.

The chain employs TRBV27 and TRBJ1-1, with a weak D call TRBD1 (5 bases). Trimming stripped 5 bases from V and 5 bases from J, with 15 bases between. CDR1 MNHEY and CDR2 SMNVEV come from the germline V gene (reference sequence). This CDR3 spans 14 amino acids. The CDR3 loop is CASSPGMGGTEAFF. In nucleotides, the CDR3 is TGTGCCAGCAGTCCAGGGATGGGGGGGACTGAAGCTTTCTTT.

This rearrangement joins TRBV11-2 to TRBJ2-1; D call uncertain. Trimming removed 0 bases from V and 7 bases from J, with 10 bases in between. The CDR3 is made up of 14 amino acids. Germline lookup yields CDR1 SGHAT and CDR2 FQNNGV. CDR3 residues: CASSLDRNANEQFF. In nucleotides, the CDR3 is TGTGCCAGCAGCTTAGATCGTAATGCGAATGAGCAGTTCTTC.

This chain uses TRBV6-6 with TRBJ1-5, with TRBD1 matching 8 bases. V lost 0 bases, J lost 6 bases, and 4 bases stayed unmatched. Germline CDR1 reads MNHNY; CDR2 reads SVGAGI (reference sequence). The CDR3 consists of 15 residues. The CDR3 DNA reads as TGTGCCAGCAGTTACTCGCCAGGGGGCGGTCAGCCCCAGCATTTT. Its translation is CASSYSPGGGQPQHF.

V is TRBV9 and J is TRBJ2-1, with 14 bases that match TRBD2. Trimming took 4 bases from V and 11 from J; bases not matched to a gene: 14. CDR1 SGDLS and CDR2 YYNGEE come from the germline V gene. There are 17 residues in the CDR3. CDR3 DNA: TGTGCCAGCAGCCTACGACCGACTAGCGGGGGGGCCAACCAGCAGTTCTTC. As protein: CASSLRPTSGGANQQFF.